This entry features one T cell receptor (beta chain) sequence. Its matching antigen is unknown. A much larger clone is a single base away; this may be a read error. Time point indicated: newly diagnosed GD, antithyroid drugs for less than 3 months. The TCR library was made from RNA that had been extracted from PBMCs in TRIzol. These data are taken from a study of regulatory T cells in long-lasting Graves disease. The CDR3 loop spans 14 amino acids. Germline CDR1 MNHEY, CDR2 SMNVEV (reference sequence). Study-wide findings and caveats: The persistent group shared about 2,600 public clonotypes, more than the roughly 970 shared by new patients. Persistent disease preferred TRBV28, TRBJ1-2 and TRBJ2-5; new disease, TRBV20-1 and TRBJ2-1.

TCR beta libraries were built with iRepertoire HTBI primers and Arm-PCR of CDR3 regions. Each CDR3 protein is one row after TCRdb ran MiXCR on the multiplex PCR reads. This sample has 450,000 to 600,000 distinct CDR3 sequences, with roughly 14% found just once. These data are also associated with another study on T cells in Graves' hyperthyroidism and ophthalmopathy. That paper states: The authors deemed Graves' hyperthyroidism stable absent ophthalmopathy progression within 18 months. HTBI primers were used for first-round RT-PCR of the TCR CDR3.

The sequence derives from a man between 25 and 39 years old with Graves disease. This sequence joins TRBV27 and TRBJ2-5; D uncertain. The sequencing here drew on peripheral blood mononuclear cells (PBMCs), taken at new diagnosis, from a patient treated with antithyroid drugs. For the CDR3, the DNA is TGTGCCAACAGTTTAGTACTCCTCCAAGAGACCCAGTACTTC. Translation gives CANSLVLLQETQYF.